Shown below are 19 T cell receptor beta chains from a single sample sequenced in a study of OX40 agonist ivuxolimab in advanced cancers. Libraries came from the immunoSEQ multiplex PCR assay. TCRdb re-hosts the immuneACCESS table, in-frame sequences only. Its copies lack some clones; in the studies checked, an unresolved V gene accounts for under half of them, and the cause for the rest is not known. The sample profile shows approximately 27,000 clones; about 90% of them were found once. Clones ranked in the top ten supply 12% to 15% of the sample. Here the sequenced sample was CD4+ or CD8+ T cells sorted from blood, taken in a trial of the OX40 agonist ivuxolimab. These receptors all come from an adult with an advanced solid tumor such as melanoma, head and neck, liver or kidney cancer.

The gene calls are TRBV7-9 and TRBJ2-7; either TRBD1 or TRBD2 may supply D (6 bases each). In germline, CDR1 is SEHNR, CDR2 FQNEAQ (reference sequence). V was shortened by 4 bases and J by 5 bases, with 12 bases between the two germline ends. The CDR3 covers 13 residues. CDR3 amino acids: CASSSGAIDEQYF. CDR3 nucleotide sequence: TGTGCCAGCAGCTCGGGGGCGATAGACGAGCAGTACTTC. Full variable domain (remainder filled in from reference TRBV7-9 and TRBJ2-7): DTGVSQNPRHKITKRGQNVTFRCDPISEHNRLYWYRQTLGQGPEFLTYFQNEAQLEKSRLLSDRFSAERPKGSFSTLEIQRTEQGDSAMYLCASSSGAIDEQYFGPGTRLTVT.

This clone was observed once. The CDR3 bases are TGTGCCAGCACCTCCTATGGGTCGGGGAATTCACCCCTCCACTTT. The encoded protein is CASTSYGSGNSPLHF. J is TRBJ1-6 and V is TRBV6-5; D not resolved. Between the trimmed V and J ends, which lost 7 bases and 7 bases, there was a span of 17 bases. Germline CDR1 and CDR2: MNHEY and SVGAGI. The CDR3 runs to 15 residues.

This chain links TRBV27 with TRBJ2-1; D is perhaps TRBD1 or TRBD2 (5 bases each). V shed 6 bases and J shed 1 base, with 13 bases lying between them. The V gene's germline CDR1 is MNHEY and CDR2 SMNVEV (reference sequence). The CDR3 totals 15 residues. CDR3 nucleotides: TGTGCCAGCAGAGGGACGAACGATTCCTACAATGAGCAGTTCTTC. Translating gives CASRGTNDSYNEQFF.

The V gene is TRBV11-2, the J gene TRBJ2-1, with a tentative D call TRBD1 (5 bases). Germline V gene lookup returns CDR1 SGHAT and CDR2 FQNNGV. CDR3 length: 12 amino acids. Trimming left V 2 bases short and J 9 bases short, with 8 bases between. The CDR3 DNA follows: TGTGCCAGCAGCTTAACAGGCGCTGAGCAGTTCTTC. It translates to CASSLTGAEQFF.

The CDR3 coding sequence is TGTGCCAGCAGTTTTTACGGTCGAGTGGGGACAGGGAGCTCCTACAATGAGCAGTTCTTC. It codes for CASSFYGRVGTGSSYNEQFF. This rearrangement joins TRBV27 to TRBJ2-1; TRBD1 matches 9 bases. The CDR3 has 20 amino acids. Losses at the gene ends were 3 bases for V and 0 bases for J; bases not matched to a gene: 15. Germline CDR1 is MNHEY and CDR2 is SMNVEV (reference sequence).

On this clone itself: The sample carries other DNA sequences with the same CDR3. The chain combines TRBV5-1 with TRBJ2-5; 9 bases are shared with TRBD2. From germline, CDR1 is SGHRS and CDR2 YFSETQ. The CDR3 spans 15 residues. V shed 1 base and J 5 bases; nucleotides not matched to a gene: 6. CDR3 bases: TGCGCCAGCAGCTTGTCTAGCGGGATGCAGGAGACCCAGTACTTC. It encodes CASSLSSGMQETQYF.

This chain uses TRBV30 with TRBJ1-1; D is perhaps TRBD1 (5 bases). This CDR3 is 14 amino acids long. V lost 1 base to trimming and J lost 4 bases, with 13 bases between them. Germline V gene lookup returns CDR1 GTSNPN and CDR2 SVGIG (reference sequence). The CDR3 here is CAWSGQGWGTEAFF. CDR3 bases: TGTGCCTGGAGTGGGCAGGGTTGGGGCACTGAAGCTTTCTTT.

This chain connects TRBV6-9 to TRBJ2-7, with 12 bases identical to TRBD2. The CDR3 has 15 residues. Trimming cost V 4 bases and J 5 bases; bases outside gene matches: 6. Germline CDR1 is MNHGY and CDR2 is SVAAGI. CDR3 DNA sequence: TGTGCCAGCAGTTCCGGGACTAGCGGGTCTCACGAGCAGTACTTC. Translating gives CASSSGTSGSHEQYF.

The genes are TRBV7-6 and TRBJ2-7; weak D call: TRBD2 (6 bases). CDR3 length: 15 residues. V shed 0 bases and J shed 2 bases, with 11 bases lying between them. Germline V gives CDR1 SGHVS, CDR2 FNYEAQ. The CDR3 loop reads CASSLAAGSPYEQYF. The CDR3 bases are TGTGCCAGCAGCTTAGCGGCGGGATCCCCCTACGAGCAGTACTTC.

The J gene is TRBJ2-1, the V gene TRBV27; 7 bases agree with TRBD2. Trimming at V came to 0 bases and at J to 6 bases, leaving 8 bases not matched to a gene. Per the germline V gene, CDR1 is MNHEY and CDR2 is SMNVEV (reference sequence). This CDR3 contains 16 residues. The chain's CDR3 is CASSLSPDGTTNEQFF. The CDR3, as DNA: TGTGCCAGCAGTTTATCCCCTGACGGGACTACCAATGAGCAGTTCTTC.

This clone was counted a single time. This sequence joins TRBV27 and TRBJ2-7; D is possibly TRBD1 (6 bases). From germline, CDR1 is MNHEY and CDR2 SMNVEV (reference sequence). The V end was cut by 6 bases, the J end by 0 bases, with 12 bases between. This CDR3 has 14 amino acids. The CDR3 loop reads CASRSGTLSYEQYF. CDR3 DNA sequence: TGTGCCAGCAGATCCGGGACACTCTCCTACGAGCAGTACTTC.

This rearrangement joins TRBV4-1 to TRBJ1-1, with D perhaps TRBD1 (5 bases). The CDR3 totals 16 residues. V lost 5 bases and J 0 bases, leaving 16 bases between the germline ends. CDR1 is MGHRA and CDR2 is YSYEKL in the germline V gene. The CDR3 here is CASSSGPDVMNTEAFF. DNA of the CDR3: TGCGCCAGCAGCTCAGGGCCGGACGTAATGAACACTGAAGCTTTCTTT.

V is TRBV11-3 and J is TRBJ2-1; 10 bases match TRBD2. The CDR3 spans 15 residues. V lost 5 bases to trimming and J lost 5 bases; unmatched junction nucleotides: 6. From germline, CDR1 is SGHNT and CDR2 YENEEA. For the CDR3, the DNA is TGTGCCAGCAGCCAGCGGACTAGCGGAAACAATGAGCAGTTCTTC. Amino acid sequence: CASSQRTSGNNEQFF.

This clone appeared a single time. This chain joins TRBV19 and TRBJ1-2; D gene ambiguous. V dropped 7 bases and J dropped 1 base, with 16 bases sitting between them. CDR3 length equals 15 residues. Germline V gene lookup returns CDR1 LNHDA and CDR2 SQIVND (reference sequence). The CDR3 spells CASNPDGLFNYGYTF. As DNA, the CDR3 is TGTGCCAGTAACCCGGACGGACTATTTAACTATGGCTACACCTTC.

J is TRBJ1-5 and V is TRBV28; perhaps TRBD1 as D (6 bases). V lost 10 bases and J lost 7, with 8 bases in between. The CDR3 consists of 10 residues. Germline CDR1 reads MDHEN; CDR2 reads SYDVKM. The CDR3 loop is CATGGQPQHF. CDR3 nucleotide sequence: TGTGCCACTGGGGGCCAGCCCCAGCATTTT. The variable domain in full, completed from reference TRBV28 and TRBJ1-5, reads DVKVTQSSRYLVKRTGEKVFLECVQDMDHENMFWYRQDPGLGLRLIYFSYDVKMKEKGDIPEGYSVSREKKERFSLILESASTNQTSMYLCATGGQPQHFGDGTRLSIL.

This CDR3 reads CASSLTPGQGAGGANVLTF. The CDR3 DNA sequence: TGTGCCAGCAGCTTAACCCCGGGACAGGGGGCAGGAGGGGCCAACGTCCTGACTTTC. The chain recombines TRBV7-3 with TRBJ2-6, with TRBD1 matching over 12 bases. This CDR3 has 19 residues. V shed 0 bases, J shed 4 bases, and the junction held 7 bases outside the gene matches. Germline CDR1 SGHTA, CDR2 FQGTGA.

The V and J genes are TRBV21-1 and TRBJ1-3. TRBV21-1 is noted as a pseudogene. This CDR3 is built from 15 residues. The CDR3 protein is CASSSKGLSGNTIYF. The CDR3 DNA reads TGTGCCAGCAGCAGTAAGGGACTCTCTGGAAACACCATATATTTT.

This clone was counted a single time. This chain uses TRBV5-1 with TRBJ2-7, with D possibly being TRBD2 (6 bases). From germline, CDR1 is SGHRS and CDR2 YFSETQ. The V end was cut by 0 bases, the J end by 3 bases, with 10 bases between. The CDR3 loop spans 14 amino acids. The CDR3 region has the DNA TGCGCCAGCAGCTTGGCCCCCGGGGGCTACGAGCAGTACTTC. This encodes CASSLAPGGYEQYF.

The table lists this clone with a count of one. The V and J genes are TRBV5-4 and TRBJ2-1, with TRBD2 matching over 14 bases. Trimming cost V 4 bases and J 8 bases; bases outside gene matches: 5. Germline V lookup: CDR1 SGHNT, CDR2 YYREEE (reference sequence). This CDR3 has 15 amino acids. CDR3 protein: CASSPGLAGAHEQFF. CDR3 DNA: TGTGCCAGCAGCCCGGGACTAGCGGGAGCCCATGAGCAGTTCTTC.